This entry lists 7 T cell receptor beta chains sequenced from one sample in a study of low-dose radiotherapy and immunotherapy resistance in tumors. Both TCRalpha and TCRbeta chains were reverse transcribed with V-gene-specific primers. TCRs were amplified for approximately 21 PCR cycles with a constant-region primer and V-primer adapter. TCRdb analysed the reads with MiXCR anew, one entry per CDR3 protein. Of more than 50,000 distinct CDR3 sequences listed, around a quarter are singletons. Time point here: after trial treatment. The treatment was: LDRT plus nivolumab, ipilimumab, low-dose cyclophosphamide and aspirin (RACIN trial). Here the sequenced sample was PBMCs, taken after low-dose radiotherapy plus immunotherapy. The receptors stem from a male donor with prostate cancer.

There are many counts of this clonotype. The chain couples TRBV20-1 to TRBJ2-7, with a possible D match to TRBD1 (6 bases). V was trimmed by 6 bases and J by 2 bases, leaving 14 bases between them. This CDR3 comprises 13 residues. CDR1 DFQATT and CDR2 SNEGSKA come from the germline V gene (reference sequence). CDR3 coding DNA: TGCAGTGCAACTGACAGGAGTACCTACGAGCAGTACTTC. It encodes CSATDRSTYEQYF.

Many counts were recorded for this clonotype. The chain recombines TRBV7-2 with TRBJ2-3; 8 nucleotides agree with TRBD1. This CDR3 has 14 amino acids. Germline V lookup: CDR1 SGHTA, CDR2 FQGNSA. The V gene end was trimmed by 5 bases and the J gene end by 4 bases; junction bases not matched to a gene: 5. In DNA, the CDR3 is TGTGCCAGCAGCAAGGACAGGGTTGCAGATACGCAGTATTTT. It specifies CASSKDRVADTQYF.

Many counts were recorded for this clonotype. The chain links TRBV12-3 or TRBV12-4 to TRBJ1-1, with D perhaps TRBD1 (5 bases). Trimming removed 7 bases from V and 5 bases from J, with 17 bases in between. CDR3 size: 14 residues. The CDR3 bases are TGTGCCAGCACTCGACAGTCAACGGGGACTGAAGCTTTCTTT. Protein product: CASTRQSTGTEAFF.

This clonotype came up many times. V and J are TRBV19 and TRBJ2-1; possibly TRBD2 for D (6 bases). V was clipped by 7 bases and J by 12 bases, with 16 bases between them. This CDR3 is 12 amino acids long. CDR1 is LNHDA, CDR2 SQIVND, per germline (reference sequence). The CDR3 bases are TGTGCCAGTACCGAAGGGGACTTGGGGCAGTTCTTC. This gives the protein CASTEGDLGQFF.

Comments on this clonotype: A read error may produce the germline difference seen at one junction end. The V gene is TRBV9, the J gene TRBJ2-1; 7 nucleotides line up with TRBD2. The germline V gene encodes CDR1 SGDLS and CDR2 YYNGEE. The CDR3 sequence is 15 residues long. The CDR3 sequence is CASSKRTSQVGNEQF. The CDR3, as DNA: TGTGCCAGCAGCAAGCGGACTAGTCAGGTGGGAAATGAGCAGTTC.

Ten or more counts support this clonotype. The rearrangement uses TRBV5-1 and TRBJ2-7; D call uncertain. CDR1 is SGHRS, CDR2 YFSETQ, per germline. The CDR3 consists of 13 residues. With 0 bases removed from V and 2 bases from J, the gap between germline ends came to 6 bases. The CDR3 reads CASSLEGPYEQYF. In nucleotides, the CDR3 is TGCGCCAGCAGCTTGGAAGGGCCCTACGAGCAGTACTTC.

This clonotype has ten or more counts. The CDR3 nucleotides are TGTGCCAGCTCCGAACCCGGGACCCGGAGGTCTGGAAACACCATATATTTT. Its translation is CASSEPGTRRSGNTIYF. The V and J genes are TRBV18 and TRBJ1-3, with a possible D match to TRBD1 (5 bases). The germline gives CDR1 KGHSH, CDR2 LQKENI. Trimming took off 6 bases at V and 1 base at J, with 19 bases between the two ends. The CDR3 is 17 amino acids.